The entry that follows covers one T cell receptor (beta chain) sequence. This sample is part of a study of regulatory T cells in long-lasting Graves disease. Sample time point: newly diagnosed GD, antithyroid drugs for less than 3 months. PBMCs provided the RNA from which the TCR library was made. Trimming shortened V by 3 bases and J by 0 bases, and 20 bases separated the two germline ends. Germline-derived CDR1 and CDR2 are SQVTM and ANQGSEA. The CDR3 loop spans 17 amino acids. Sequencing libraries for TCR beta were prepared with iRepertoire HTBI primers and Arm-PCR of CDR3 regions. TCRdb itself ran the multiplex PCR reads through MiXCR, one entry per CDR3 protein. The sample records 400,000 to 500,000 distinct CDR3 sequences, about 16% being singletons. This sample was also put to use in a study of T cells in Graves' hyperthyroidism and ophthalmopathy. This second study notes: Diagnosis relied on clinical symptoms, serum thyroxine and TRAb, thyroid ultrasound and orbital computed tomography. The study used the HTBI primer set for a first-round RT-PCR of the TCR CDR3. Before onset, by a median of approximately 6.8 months, the model predicted ophthalmopathy.

The TCR sequence derives from a woman under 30 with Graves disease. This specimen was peripheral blood mononuclear cells (PBMCs), taken at new diagnosis, from a patient treated with antithyroid drugs. The chain employs TRBV29-1 and TRBJ1-2; D is perhaps TRBD1 (6 bases). CDR3 nucleotide sequence: TGCAGCGTTGACGTGAAAGGGGGGGACAAATCTAACTATGGCTACACCTTC. Amino acids: CSVDVKGGDKSNYGYTF.